Presented here are 19 T cell receptor beta chains from one specimen sequenced in a study of T-cell reconstitution after alpha-beta-depleted transplantation in children. Unique molecular identifiers featured in how the TCRbeta library was prepared. TCRdb passed the PCR reads through MiXCR, listing each CDR3 protein once. The table has hundreds of thousands of distinct CDR3 sequences, 13% seen once. The specimen was PBMCs, mostly from graft donor cells, collected 360 days after TCRalphabeta/CD19-depleted stem cell transplant. Receptor source: a male patient younger than 18 who had a stem cell transplant for acute myeloid leukemia, so the T cells may come from the graft donor.

The chain employs TRBV20-1 and TRBJ2-1; 12 bases are a match to TRBD2. CDR1 is DFQATT and CDR2 is SNEGSKA in the germline V gene (reference sequence). The CDR3 totals 16 residues. J lost 8 bases, V lost 3 bases, and 11 bases had no gene match. In DNA, the CDR3 is TGCAGTGCTAGTGGGGGTCCTAGCGGGAGGGGGGATGAGCAGTTCTTC. The encoded protein is CSASGGPSGRGDEQFF.

The rearrangement uses TRBV7-2 and TRBJ2-5; no reliable D call. Germline V lookup: CDR1 SGHTA, CDR2 FQGNSA. This CDR3 spans 15 amino acids. V lost 6 bases, J lost 5 bases, and 19 bases lay in between. The CDR3 DNA reads as TGTGCCAGCAGGATTGACACGCGCTCTGTGGAGACCCAGTACTTC. Translated: CASRIDTRSVETQYF.

Only a few counts were recorded for this clonotype. The J gene is TRBJ2-7, the V gene TRBV9; 9 positions match TRBD2. The germline gives CDR1 SGDLS, CDR2 YYNGEE. The junction had 1 base not matched to a gene; V was cut back by 0 bases and J by 3 bases. The CDR3 contains 14 residues. The CDR3 reads CASSVGSGSYEQYF. In DNA form, the CDR3 reads TGTGCCAGCAGCGTAGGTAGCGGGAGCTACGAGCAGTACTTC.

This chain uses TRBV29-1 with TRBJ1-2; 8 bases align to TRBD1. The germline V gene has CDR1 SQVTM and CDR2 ANQGSEA. J gave up 8 bases and V 4 bases, and 9 bases lay outside the gene matches. There are 13 residues in the CDR3. The DNA of the CDR3 is TGCAGCGTTGGGGGGACAGGCGGTCTCGGCTACACCTTC. It specifies CSVGGTGGLGYTF.

This clonotype was seen ten or more times. This chain connects TRBV25-1 to TRBJ2-7; possibly TRBD1 or TRBD2 for D (5 bases each). Germline V lookup: CDR1 MGHDK, CDR2 SYGVNS. The CDR3 contains 14 residues. Trimming stripped 6 bases from V and 6 bases from J, with 18 bases between. The CDR3, as DNA: TGTGCCAGCAGGCCCGTTGGGGGAACCGGCGAGCAGTACTTC. It is translated as CASRPVGGTGEQYF.

This clonotype was seen more than once but under ten times. The chain is built from TRBV25-1 and TRBJ2-1, with D possibly matching TRBD2 (6 bases). Germline lookup yields CDR1 MGHDK and CDR2 SYGVNS. This CDR3 contains 16 residues. V was shortened by 7 bases and J by 0 bases, with 16 bases between the two germline ends. The CDR3 region is CASIRLASSSYNEQFF. CDR3 DNA: TGTGCCAGCATCCGTCTAGCGTCTAGCTCCTACAATGAGCAGTTCTTC.

There are many counts of this clonotype. No conserved phenylalanine or tryptophan is present at the end of the CDR3, so a read error is the likely explanation. Because the CDR3's place on the DNA is in doubt, the DNA is left out and the CDR3 is given as listed by TCRdb. The CDR3 sequence: CASSLIAGGPSCL. This rearrangement joins TRBV12-3 or TRBV12-4 to TRBJ2-5; the table names TRBD2, a call not compared with the DNA. The CDR3 is 13 residues long, counting both termini.

The table lists this clonotype with many counts. CDR3 residues: CASSSPGLAENIQYF. The CDR3 coding sequence is TGTGCCAGCAGCTCCCCCGGGCTAGCGGAAAACATTCAGTACTTC. The chain links TRBV7-8 to TRBJ2-4; TRBD2 aligns across 7 bases. CDR1 is SGHVS, CDR2 FQNEAQ, per germline. V shed 4 bases, J shed 5 bases, and the junction held 8 bases outside the gene matches. The CDR3 extends over 15 amino acids.

The V and J genes are TRBV12-3 or TRBV12-4 and TRBJ2-5, with 12 nucleotides matching TRBD1. This CDR3 region has 16 residues. Trimming cost V 3 bases and J 5 bases; bases outside gene matches: 7. The CDR3 coding sequence is TGTGCCAGCAGTTTTGGGGACAGGGGGCCGTGGGAGACCCAGTACTTC. This codes for CASSFGDRGPWETQYF.

This clonotype was seen only once. The CDR3 is CAISWTGRKETQYF. In DNA, the CDR3 is TGTGCCATCTCATGGACTGGTCGCAAAGAGACCCAGTACTTC. This chain connects TRBV10-3 to TRBJ2-5; a weak D match, TRBD2 (5 bases). Germline CDR1 is ENHRY and CDR2 is SYGVKD. The V end lost 8 bases, the J end lost 3 bases, and 16 bases lay between the germline ends. The CDR3 is 14 residues long.

The chain links TRBV7-3 to TRBJ2-1; 7 bases are shared with TRBD2. The CDR3 is made up of 19 amino acids. CDR1 is SGHTA, CDR2 FQGTGA, per germline. Trimming took 5 bases from V and 4 from J; bases not matched to a gene: 20. The CDR3 region is CASSLKTPGAGVKYNEQFF. The CDR3 nucleotides read TGTGCCAGCAGCCTAAAGACCCCCGGCGCGGGAGTAAAATACAATGAGCAGTTCTTC.

This clonotype showed up many times. The conserved final phenylalanine or tryptophan is absent from the CDR3, which likely points to a read error. The chain recombines TRBV20-1 with TRBJ2-3; D unresolved. The V end lost 3 bases, the J end lost 5 bases, and 9 bases lay between the germline ends. The CDR3 runs to 12 residues. Germline CDR1 and CDR2: DFQATT and SNEGSKA (reference sequence). The CDR3 DNA is TGCAGTGCTAGCCCCAGAAGAGATACGCAGTATTTG. This translates into CSASPRRDTQYL.

This clonotype was picked up a small number of times. The chain joins TRBV12-3 or TRBV12-4 to TRBJ2-7; D may be TRBD1 (5 bases). V was shortened by 6 bases and J by 2 bases, with 17 bases between the two germline ends. The CDR3 totals 15 residues. The CDR3 DNA sequence: TGTGCCAGCAGCACCGGACAAGTTGGGACCTACGAGCAGTACTTC. It encodes CASSTGQVGTYEQYF.

J is TRBJ2-7 and V is TRBV20-1; 7 nucleotides match TRBD2. V lost 3 bases and J lost 5; bases outside the gene matches: 1. CDR1 and CDR2 (germline): DFQATT, SNEGSKA (reference sequence). The CDR3 spans 11 residues. This CDR3 reads CSARTSHEQYF. The DNA of the CDR3 is TGCAGTGCTAGGACTAGCCACGAGCAGTACTTC.

The chain carries TRBV6-2 or TRBV6-3 and TRBJ2-1; D is perhaps TRBD2 (6 bases). The V end was cut by 7 bases, the J end by 7 bases, with 17 bases between. The CDR3 has 14 amino acids. Germline V lookup: CDR1 MNHEY, CDR2 SVGEGT. Here the CDR3 DNA reads TGTGCCAGCACGGTGGCTAGCGAAGGTAATGAGCAGTTCTTC. It codes for CASTVASEGNEQFF.

In this sample, this clonotype turned up a few times. The rearrangement uses TRBV28 and TRBJ1-2; no definite D call. V lost 6 bases and J 4 bases, leaving 18 bases between the germline ends. The CDR3 length is 15 residues. Germline V gene data show CDR1 as MDHEN and CDR2 as SYDVKM. CDR3 sequence: CASSNSTGGLYGYTF. The CDR3 nucleotides read TGTGCCAGCAGCAATTCGACGGGCGGACTCTATGGCTACACCTTC.

This clonotype came up a few times. The chain is built from TRBV4-2 and TRBJ2-1, with unresolved D. Germline V CDR1 and CDR2: LGHNA, YNFKEQ. V was pared by 0 bases and J by 5 bases, with 17 bases between. The CDR3 is 17 amino acids. As DNA, the CDR3 is TGTGCCAGCAGCCAAGAAGTAGGCCATCCAGGCGACAATGAGCAGTTCTTC. Translated, it gives CASSQEVGHPGDNEQFF.

This clonotype was detected many times. The V call is TRBV28, the J call TRBJ2-2; 10 bases are shared with TRBD2. Germline V gene sequence: CDR1 MDHEN, CDR2 SYDVKM. The V gene end was trimmed by 6 bases and the J gene end by 4 bases; junction bases not matched to a gene: 8. The CDR3 is 16 amino acids. The CDR3 DNA sequence: TGTGCCAGCAGCAGGGGACTAGCGTTGGTCACCGGGGAGCTGTTTTTT. Translating gives CASSRGLALVTGELFF.

The chain employs TRBV7-9 and TRBJ1-2; 9 bases map to TRBD1. Germline V gene sequence: CDR1 SEHNR, CDR2 FQNEAQ (reference sequence). The CDR3 spans 14 residues. With V trimmed by 4 bases and J by 5 bases, 5 bases remained unmatched. Here the CDR3 DNA reads TGTGCCAGCAGCTACGGACAGGGGAAGTATGGCTACACCTTC. The encoded protein is CASSYGQGKYGYTF.